This passage covers 9 T cell receptor beta chains from one sample sequenced in a study of control samples from healthy donors and cancer patients. Using immunoSEQ multiplex PCR, the repertoire was profiled, and TCRdb retains in-frame clones only, with some absent. The profile shows about 150,000 clones, around 94% of them singletons. Sequencing input: PBMCs. The origin of the receptors is a man between 60 and 75 years old with colorectal cancer.

The chain uses TRBV9 and TRBJ1-3, with 7 bases matching TRBD1. Germline V gives CDR1 SGDLS, CDR2 YYNGEE. The CDR3 is 15 amino acids. The V and J ends lost 5 bases and 0 bases, in that order; junction bases with no gene match: 5. CDR3 amino acids: CASSVQGSSGNTIYF. The CDR3 coding sequence is TGTGCCAGCAGTGTACAGGGGTCCTCTGGAAACACCATATATTTT.

The chain links TRBV27 to TRBJ1-1, with D possibly TRBD1 on 6 matching bases. The CDR3 is made up of 16 amino acids. Germline values: CDR1 MNHEY, CDR2 SMNVEV (reference sequence). Trimming removed 3 bases from V and 1 base from J, with 15 bases in between. The CDR3 here is CASSFYPGGPNTEAFF. Written as DNA, the CDR3 is TGTGCCAGCAGTTTCTACCCCGGGGGCCCGAACACTGAAGCTTTCTTT.

The genes are TRBV2 and TRBJ2-5, with D unclear. V was clipped by 0 bases and J by 3 bases, with 2 bases between them. The CDR3 has 12 residues. Germline CDR1 reads SNHLY; CDR2 reads FYNNEI. CDR3 nucleotide sequence: TGTGCCAGCAGTGAAGCGGAAGAGACCCAGTACTTC. Residues: CASSEAEETQYF.

The rearrangement joins TRBV6-4 to TRBJ1-2, with 8 bases identical to TRBD1. The CDR3 covers 13 residues. Germline CDR1 and CDR2: MRHNA and SNTAGT. Trimming cost V 11 bases and J 3 bases; bases outside gene matches: 8. Written as DNA, the CDR3 is TGTGCCCCCCCCAGGGACAGGTACTATGGCTACACCTTC. Translated, it gives CAPPRDRYYGYTF.

J is TRBJ1-2 and V is TRBV5-6; D possibly corresponds to TRBD1 (5 bases). Between the trimmed V and J ends, which lost 4 bases and 6 bases, there was a span of 22 bases. CDR3 length: 16 amino acids. Germline CDR1 reads SGHDT; CDR2 reads YYEEEE. CDR3 protein: CASSPTSGRVRDGYTF. The CDR3 DNA follows: TGTGCCAGCAGCCCGACGTCAGGGAGGGTTCGTGATGGCTACACCTTC.

V is TRBV5-5 and J is TRBJ2-7; either TRBD1 or TRBD2 may fit D (5 bases each). The V end lost 0 bases, the J end lost 6 bases, and 16 bases lay between the germline ends. CDR1 is SGHKS and CDR2 is YYEKEE in the germline V gene (reference sequence). The CDR3 runs to 15 residues. The CDR3 protein is CASSLETALASEQYF. CDR3 nucleotide sequence: TGTGCCAGCAGCTTGGAGACAGCCCTAGCCTCCGAGCAGTACTTC.

J is TRBJ1-2 and V is TRBV3-1 (or the pseudogene TRBV3-2); D unclear. CDR3 length: 14 amino acids. Germline loops: CDR1 LGHDT, CDR2 YNNKEL (reference sequence). The V end lost 0 bases, the J end lost 5 bases, and 10 bases lay between the germline ends. The CDR3 region has the DNA TGTGCCAGCAGCCAAGAGGAAACCCGGTATGGCTACACCTTC. As protein: CASSQEETRYGYTF.

This clone was detected once. The genes are TRBV7-6 and TRBJ2-7; 8 bases align to TRBD2. Germline CDR1 and CDR2: SGHVS and FNYEAQ. Germline trimming cut 3 bases from V and 0 bases from J; bases unmatched to any gene: 4. This CDR3 spans 15 amino acids. The CDR3 protein is CASSFNSGVSYEQYF. Here the CDR3 DNA reads TGTGCCAGCAGCTTTAATAGCGGGGTCTCCTACGAGCAGTACTTC.

This chain links TRBV10-1 with TRBJ2-1; 10 bases map to TRBD2. Germline loops: CDR1 WNHNN, CDR2 SYGVQD (reference sequence). J lost 2 bases, V lost 3 bases, and 4 bases had no gene match. The CDR3 is 16 amino acids. The CDR3 loop reads CASSERLAGAYNEQFF. The DNA of the CDR3 is TGCGCCAGCAGTGAACGGCTAGCGGGGGCCTACAATGAGCAGTTCTTC.